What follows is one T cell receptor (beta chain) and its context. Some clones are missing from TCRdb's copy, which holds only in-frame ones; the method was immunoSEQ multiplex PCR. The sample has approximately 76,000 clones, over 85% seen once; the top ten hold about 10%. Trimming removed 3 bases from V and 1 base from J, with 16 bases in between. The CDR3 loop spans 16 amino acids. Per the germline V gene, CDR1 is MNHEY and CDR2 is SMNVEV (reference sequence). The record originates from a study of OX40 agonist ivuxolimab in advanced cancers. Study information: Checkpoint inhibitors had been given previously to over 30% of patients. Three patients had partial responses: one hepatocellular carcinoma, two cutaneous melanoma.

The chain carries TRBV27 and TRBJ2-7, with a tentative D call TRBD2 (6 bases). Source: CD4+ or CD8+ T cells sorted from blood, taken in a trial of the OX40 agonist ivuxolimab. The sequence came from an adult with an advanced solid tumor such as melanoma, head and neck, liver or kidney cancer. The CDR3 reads CASSFGGQGRSYEQYF. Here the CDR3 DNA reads TGTGCCAGCAGTTTTGGAGGGCAAGGGCGTTCCTACGAGCAGTACTTC.